This TCR beta chain appears in the sequencing data of a study of shared clonotypes between healthy human individuals. Study-wide background: Ranging from 18 to 49 in age, donors were two women and a few men. Three plates were used per donor for CD4 naive, three for CD4 memory, two for CD8 naive and one for CD8 memory.

Repertoires were generated with immunoSEQ multiplex PCR, while TCRdb's copy carries only in-frame clones and drops some. This repertoire shows some 2 million clones, less than 95% found once; its top ten account for 1.2%. Naive-designated CD8 cells lacked CD45RO, were positively enriched for CCR7, and omitted terminally differentiated effector memory CD45RA+ cells. The germline V gene has CDR1 MNHEY and CDR2 SVGAGI. V lost 0 bases to trimming and J lost 3 bases; unmatched junction nucleotides: 7. The length of the CDR3 is 16 residues. Only one count was recorded for this clone. The rearrangement links TRBV6-5 to TRBJ2-7; TRBD1 matches 8 bases. The specimen was naive CD8+ T cells sorted from blood. The clonotype originates from a man between 18 and 35 years old in good health. DNA of the CDR3: TGTGCCAGCAGTTACTCTCAGGGGGCCGTATACTACGAGCAGTACTTC. It encodes CASSYSQGAVYYEQYF.